This T cell receptor beta chain was sequenced in a study of blood T cell repertoires in COVID-19. The CDR3 has 15 amino acids. Per germline, CDR1 SGHRS and CDR2 YFSETQ. V was cut by 4 bases and J by 7 bases, with 20 bases left in between. Per the study methods: Nucleated cell counts were estimated from reference gene primer amplification. Data came from immunoSEQ multiplex PCR; TCRdb stores just in-frame clones and leaves some out. That table furnishes V, J and clone size, whereas the DNA furnished D and trimming. The sample consists of about 90,000 clones, 76% of them appearing once. This chain joins TRBV5-1 and TRBJ1-2; D is possibly TRBD1 (6 bases). The sequence was collected from a man between 65 and 80 years old with acute or convalescent COVID-19. Source material: peripheral blood. This chain's CDR3 is CASSPQGQSRFGYTF. CDR3 bases: TGCGCCAGCAGCCCGCAAGGACAGTCAAGATTTGGCTACACCTTC.